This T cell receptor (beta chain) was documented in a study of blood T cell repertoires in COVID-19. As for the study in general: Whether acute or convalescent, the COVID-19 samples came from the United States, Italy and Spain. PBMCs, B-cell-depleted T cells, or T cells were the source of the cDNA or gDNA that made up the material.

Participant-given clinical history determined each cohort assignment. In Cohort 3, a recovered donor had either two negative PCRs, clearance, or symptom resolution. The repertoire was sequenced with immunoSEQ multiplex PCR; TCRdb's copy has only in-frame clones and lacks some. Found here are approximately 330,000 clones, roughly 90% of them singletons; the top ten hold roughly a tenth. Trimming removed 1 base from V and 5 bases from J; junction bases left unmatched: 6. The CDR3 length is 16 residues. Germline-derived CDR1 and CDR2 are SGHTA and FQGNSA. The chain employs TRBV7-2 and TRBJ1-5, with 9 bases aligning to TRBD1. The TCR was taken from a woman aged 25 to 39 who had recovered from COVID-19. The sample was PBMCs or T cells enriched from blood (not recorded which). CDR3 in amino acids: CASSLGYRGLDQPQHF. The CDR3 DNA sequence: TGTGCCAGCAGCTTAGGATACAGGGGGCTAGATCAGCCCCAGCATTTT.